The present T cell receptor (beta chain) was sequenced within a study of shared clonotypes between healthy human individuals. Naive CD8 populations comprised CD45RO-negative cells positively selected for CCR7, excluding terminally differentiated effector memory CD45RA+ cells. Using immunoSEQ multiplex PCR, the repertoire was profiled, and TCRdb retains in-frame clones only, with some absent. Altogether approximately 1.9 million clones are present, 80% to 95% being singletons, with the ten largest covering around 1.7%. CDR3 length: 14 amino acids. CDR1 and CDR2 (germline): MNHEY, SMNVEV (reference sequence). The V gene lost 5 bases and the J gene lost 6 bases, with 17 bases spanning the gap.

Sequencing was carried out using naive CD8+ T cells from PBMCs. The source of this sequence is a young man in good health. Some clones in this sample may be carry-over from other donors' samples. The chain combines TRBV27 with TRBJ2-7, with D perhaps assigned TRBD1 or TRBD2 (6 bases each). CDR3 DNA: TGTGCCAGCAGTCCCCTAGGGGGAGGTCCCGAGCAGTACTTC. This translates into CASSPLGGGPEQYF.